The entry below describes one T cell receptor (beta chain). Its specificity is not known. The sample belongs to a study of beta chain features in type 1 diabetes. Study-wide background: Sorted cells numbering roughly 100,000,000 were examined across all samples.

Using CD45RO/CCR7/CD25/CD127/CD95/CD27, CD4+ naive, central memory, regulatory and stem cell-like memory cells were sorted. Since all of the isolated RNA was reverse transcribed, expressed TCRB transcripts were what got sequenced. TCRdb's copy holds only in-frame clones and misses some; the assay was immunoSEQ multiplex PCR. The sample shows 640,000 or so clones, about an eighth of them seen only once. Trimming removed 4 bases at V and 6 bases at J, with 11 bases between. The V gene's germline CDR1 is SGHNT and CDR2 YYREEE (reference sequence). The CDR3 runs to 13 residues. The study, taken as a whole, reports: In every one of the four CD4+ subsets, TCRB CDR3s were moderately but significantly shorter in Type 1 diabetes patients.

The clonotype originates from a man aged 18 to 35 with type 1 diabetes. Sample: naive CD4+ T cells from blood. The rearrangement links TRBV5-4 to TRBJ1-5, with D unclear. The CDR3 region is CASSQDPSQPQHF. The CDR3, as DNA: TGTGCCAGCAGCCAGGACCCCAGTCAGCCCCAGCATTTT.